Shown below are 19 T cell receptor beta chains from a single sample sequenced in a study of molecular identifiers for immune sequencing clone quantification. A single record per CDR3 protein comes from TCRdb applying MiXCR to the PCR reads. The sample lists over 600,000 distinct CDR3 sequences; about 20% were seen once. The specimen was naive CD8+ T cells from blood, with Jurkat cell RNA spiked in. Subset: FACS-sorted CD8+CD4-CCR7+CD45RA+ naive T cells. These TCRs come from a human donor in good health. Some libraries in this study had Jurkat cell RNA spiked in.

The V and J genes are TRBV6-2 or TRBV6-3 and TRBJ1-4; 9 bases agree with TRBD1. Per germline, CDR1 MNHEY and CDR2 SVGEGT. Losses at the gene ends were 6 bases for V and 8 bases for J; bases not matched to a gene: 13. The CDR3 has 16 residues. The CDR3 bases are TGTGCCAGCAGCGAAACATTCCGGGACAGGGACGAAAAACTGTTTTTT. This translates into CASSETFRDRDEKLFF.

As regards this clonotype: This may be a read error, as it is one base from a much larger clone. This sequence joins TRBV6-5 and TRBJ2-5; D possibly corresponds to TRBD2 (5 bases). Germline loops: CDR1 MNHEY, CDR2 SVGAGI. This CDR3 has 15 residues. V lost 2 bases to trimming and J lost 4 bases, with 14 bases between them. This chain's CDR3 is CASSYGSGVRETQYF. The CDR3, as DNA: TGTGCCAGCAGTTACGGTTCCGGGGTCCGAGAGACCCAGTACTTC.

This clonotype was observed at least ten times. J is TRBJ2-1 and V is TRBV14, with TRBD1 matching over 7 bases. The ends lost 3 bases at V and 4 bases at J; junction bases unmatched: 9. The CDR3 runs 16 residues. Per the germline V gene, CDR1 is SGHDN and CDR2 is FVKESK. The CDR3 DNA reads TGTGCCAGCAGCCAGCCCACAGGGGCGAAGTACAATGAGCAGTTCTTC. It encodes CASSQPTGAKYNEQFF.

This clonotype was counted a few times. The chain links TRBV20-1 to TRBJ2-1, with a weak D call TRBD1 (6 bases). There are 12 residues in the CDR3. The V and J ends lost 4 bases and 4 bases respectively, with 8 bases between them. Germline V gene data show CDR1 as DFQATT and CDR2 as SNEGSKA (reference sequence). This CDR3 is CSANREYNEQFF. The CDR3 coding sequence is TGCAGTGCTAACAGGGAGTACAATGAGCAGTTCTTC.

This clonotype has at least ten counts. CDR3 residues: CASSLFSGGYEQYF. CDR3 DNA: TGTGCCAGCAGTTTATTTAGCGGGGGGTACGAGCAGTACTTC. V usage is TRBV12-3 or TRBV12-4 and J usage is TRBJ2-7; 10 bases match TRBD2. The CDR3 runs to 14 residues. V was pared by 2 bases and J by 4 bases, with 2 bases of the junction left unmatched.

Remarks on this clonotype: Just one base apart from a much larger clone, this may be a read error. This rearrangement joins TRBV6-6 to TRBJ2-1; possible D gene TRBD2, 7 bases. Germline loops: CDR1 MNHNY, CDR2 SVGAGI (reference sequence). The CDR3 runs 12 residues. V was clipped by 7 bases and J by 7 bases, with 11 bases between them. This chain's CDR3 is CASMAGANEQFF. CDR3 coding DNA: TGTGCCAGCATGGCGGGGGCAAATGAGCAGTTCTTC.

This clonotype came up many times. The chain combines TRBV7-9 with TRBJ2-7; the D gene is possibly TRBD1 (5 bases). This CDR3 region has 15 residues. CDR1 SEHNR and CDR2 FQNEAQ come from the germline V gene (reference sequence). Trimming pared 0 bases from V and 2 bases from J, leaving 11 bases between. In nucleotides, the CDR3 is TGTGCCAGCAGCTTAGCTGTTGACAGCACCTACGAGCAGTACTTC. This gives the protein CASSLAVDSTYEQYF.

Many counts were recorded for this clonotype. This rearrangement joins TRBV19 to TRBJ2-5, with unresolved D. V lost 5 bases and J 11 bases, leaving 12 bases between the germline ends. The CDR3 loop spans 11 amino acids. Germline CDR1 and CDR2: LNHDA and SQIVND (reference sequence). In nucleotides, the CDR3 is TGTGCCAGTAGTCCAGGACCTTATCAGTACTTC. Protein: CASSPGPYQYF. The full variable domain, with the rest looked up from reference TRBV19 and TRBJ2-5, is DGGITQSPKYLFRKEGQNVTLSCEQNLNHDAMYWYRQDPGQGLRLIYYSQIVNDFQKGDIAEGYSVSREKKESFPLTVTSAQKNPTAFYLCASSPGPYQYFGPGTRLLVL.

This clonotype was seen a handful of times. This chain links TRBV20-1 with TRBJ1-6, with TRBD1 matching over 7 bases. This CDR3 comprises 16 residues. J gave up 0 bases and V 1 base, and 3 bases lay outside the gene matches. Per the germline V gene, CDR1 is DFQATT and CDR2 is SNEGSKA (reference sequence). The CDR3, as DNA: TGCAGTGCTAGAGTGGACAGGAGCTCCTATAATTCACCCCTCCACTTT. Translation: CSARVDRSSYNSPLHF.

Comment on this clonotype: A read error may be the cause here, since a much bigger clone is one base away. CDR3 loop: CATSGDREYGDTQYF. DNA for the CDR3: TGTGCCACCAGTGGTGACAGGGAATATGGAGATACGCAGTATTTT. This chain connects TRBV24-1 to TRBJ2-3, with 7 bases lining up with TRBD1. Germline values: CDR1 KGHDR, CDR2 SFDVKD. The CDR3 is 15 amino acids. The V gene end was trimmed by 5 bases and the J gene end by 5 bases; junction bases not matched to a gene: 9.

This clonotype was found a few times. This rearrangement joins TRBV4-1 to TRBJ2-7; either TRBD1 or TRBD2 may supply D (5 bases each). The CDR3 has 16 residues. The germline V gene encodes CDR1 MGHRA and CDR2 YSYEKL. V was cut by 1 base and J by 0 bases, with 13 bases left in between. The CDR3 reads CASSQGGAGLSYEQYF. The CDR3 DNA is TGCGCCAGCAGCCAAGGGGGCGCAGGACTCTCCTACGAGCAGTACTTC.

In this sample, this clonotype turned up many times. DNA of the CDR3: TGTGCCAGCAGCTGGGCGGGACGGCCGCTGACAGATACGCAGTATTTT. Translation gives CASSWAGRPLTDTQYF. The chain carries TRBV7-9 and TRBJ2-3; D may be TRBD2 (6 bases). CDR3 length: 16 amino acids. Trimming pared 4 bases from V and 3 bases from J, leaving 17 bases between. Germline CDR1 is SEHNR and CDR2 is FQNEAQ (reference sequence).

This clonotype was observed many times. V and J are TRBV12-3 or TRBV12-4 and TRBJ2-1, with D unresolved. The CDR3 sequence is 12 residues long. V gave up 3 bases and J gave up 9 bases, with 9 bases separating them. The CDR3 here is CASSFGTAEQFF. The CDR3 region has the DNA TGTGCCAGCAGTTTTGGAACGGCTGAGCAGTTCTTC.

This clonotype was seen at least ten times. The J gene is TRBJ1-1, the V gene TRBV30, with unresolved D. The V gene lost 3 bases and the J gene lost 2 bases, with 10 bases spanning the gap. The germline V gene has CDR1 GTSNPN and CDR2 SVGIG (reference sequence). There are 13 residues in the CDR3. The DNA of the CDR3 is TGTGCCTGGAGCGTGTCGCTAAACACTGAAGCTTTCTTT. Translated, it gives CAWSVSLNTEAFF.

The chain employs TRBV19 and TRBJ2-2; 7 bases align to TRBD1. This CDR3 region has 15 residues. The germline gives CDR1 LNHDA, CDR2 SQIVND (reference sequence). V lost 5 bases to trimming and J lost 4 bases; unmatched junction nucleotides: 7. This CDR3 reads CASSLRQGVTGELFF. The CDR3 DNA sequence: TGTGCCAGTAGTCTCCGGCAGGGGGTCACCGGGGAGCTGTTTTTT.

This rearrangement joins TRBV27 to TRBJ2-7; maybe TRBD1 (6 bases). The germline CDR1 and CDR2 sequences are MNHEY and SMNVEV (reference sequence). The V end lost 6 bases, the J end lost 1 base, and 19 bases lay between the germline ends. The CDR3 consists of 16 residues. CDR3 region: CASSPRLTGLSYEQYF. The CDR3 region has the DNA TGTGCCAGCAGCCCAAGGCTTACAGGGCTATCCTACGAGCAGTACTTC.

This clonotype has a count of ten or more. The chain couples TRBV14 to TRBJ2-7; the D gene is possibly TRBD1 (5 bases). This CDR3 contains 15 residues. The V and J ends lost 0 bases and 3 bases respectively, with 12 bases between them. Germline V CDR1 and CDR2: SGHDN, FVKESK. CDR3 loop: CASSQDAGFVYEQYF. DNA for the CDR3: TGTGCCAGCAGCCAAGATGCAGGGTTCGTCTACGAGCAGTACTTC.

This chain joins TRBV7-3 and TRBJ2-2; tentative D call: TRBD1 (6 bases). Germline assignment: CDR1 SGHTA and CDR2 FQGTGA. V was cut by 5 bases and J by 4 bases, with 20 bases left in between. This CDR3 region has 17 residues. DNA of the CDR3: TGTGCCAGCAGCCTAGTACCAGGGGATTCGTTCACCGGGGAGCTGTTTTTT. This gives the protein CASSLVPGDSFTGELFF.

Note on this clonotype: A read error may be the cause here, since a much bigger clone is one base away. The genes are TRBV28 and TRBJ2-5; D not resolved. The germline V gene encodes CDR1 MDHEN and CDR2 SYDVKM. This CDR3 has 15 residues. Trimming took 4 bases from V and 5 from J, leaving 17 bases between them. CDR3 sequence reads: CASSSLRTLRETQYF. In nucleotides, the CDR3 is TGTGCCAGCAGTTCTTTAAGGACCCTTCGGGAGACCCAGTACTTC. The entire variable domain, with the rest obtained from reference TRBV28 and TRBJ2-5, is as follows: DVKVTQSSRYLVKRTGEKVFLECVQDMDHENMFWYRQDPGLGLRLIYFSYDVKMKEKGDIPEGYSVSREKKERFSLILESASTNQTSMYLCASSSLRTLRETQYFGPGTRLLVL.